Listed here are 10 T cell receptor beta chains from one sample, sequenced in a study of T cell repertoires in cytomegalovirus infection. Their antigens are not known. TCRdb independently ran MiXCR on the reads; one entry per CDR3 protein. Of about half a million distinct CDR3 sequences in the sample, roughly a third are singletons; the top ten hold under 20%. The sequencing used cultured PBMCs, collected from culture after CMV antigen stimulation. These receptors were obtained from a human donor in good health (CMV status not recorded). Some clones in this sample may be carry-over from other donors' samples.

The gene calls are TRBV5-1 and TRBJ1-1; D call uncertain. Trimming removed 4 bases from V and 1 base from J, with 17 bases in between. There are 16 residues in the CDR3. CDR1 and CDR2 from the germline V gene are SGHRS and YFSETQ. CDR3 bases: TGCGCCAGCAGCGGCGAGTGGTTGGGCGAGAACACTGAAGCTTTCTTT. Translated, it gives CASSGEWLGENTEAFF.

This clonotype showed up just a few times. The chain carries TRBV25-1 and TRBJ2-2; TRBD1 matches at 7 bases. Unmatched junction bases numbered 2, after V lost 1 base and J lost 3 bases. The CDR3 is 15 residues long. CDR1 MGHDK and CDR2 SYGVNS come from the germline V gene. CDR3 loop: CASSELGTDTGELFF. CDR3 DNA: TGTGCCAGCAGTGAATTGGGGACAGACACCGGGGAGCTGTTTTTT. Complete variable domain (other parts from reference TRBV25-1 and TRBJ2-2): EADIYQTPRYLVIGTGKKITLECSQTMGHDKMYWYQQDPGMELHLIHYSYGVNSTEKGDLSSESTVSRIRTEHFPLTLESARPSHTSQYLCASSELGTDTGELFFGEGSRLTVL.

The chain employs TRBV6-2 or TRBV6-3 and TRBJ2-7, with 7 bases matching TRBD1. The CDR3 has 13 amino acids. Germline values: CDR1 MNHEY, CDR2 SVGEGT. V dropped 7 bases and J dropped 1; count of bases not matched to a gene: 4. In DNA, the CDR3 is TGTGCCAGCACCAAGACAGGGTCCTACGAGCAGTACTTC. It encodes CASTKTGSYEQYF.

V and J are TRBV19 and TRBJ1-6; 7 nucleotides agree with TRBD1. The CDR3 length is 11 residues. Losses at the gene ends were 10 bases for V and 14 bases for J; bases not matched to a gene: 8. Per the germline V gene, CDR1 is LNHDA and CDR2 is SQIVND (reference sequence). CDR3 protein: CATHTGTALHF. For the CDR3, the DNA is TGTGCCACCCATACCGGGACAGCCCTCCACTTT.

The CDR3 reads CASRKGAGELFF. The CDR3 nucleotides are TGTGCCAGCAGGAAGGGAGCCGGGGAGCTGTTTTTT. V gene TRBV7-6 combines with J gene TRBJ2-2; maybe TRBD2 (5 bases). Germline V gene lookup returns CDR1 SGHVS and CDR2 FNYEAQ. The CDR3 is 12 amino acids. V lost 6 bases and J lost 6, with 8 bases in between.

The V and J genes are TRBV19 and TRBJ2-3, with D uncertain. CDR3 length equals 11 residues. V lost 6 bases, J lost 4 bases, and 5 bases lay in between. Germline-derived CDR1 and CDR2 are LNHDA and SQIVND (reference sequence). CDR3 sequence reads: CASRSPDTQYF. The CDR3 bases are TGTGCCAGTAGGAGTCCAGATACGCAGTATTTT.

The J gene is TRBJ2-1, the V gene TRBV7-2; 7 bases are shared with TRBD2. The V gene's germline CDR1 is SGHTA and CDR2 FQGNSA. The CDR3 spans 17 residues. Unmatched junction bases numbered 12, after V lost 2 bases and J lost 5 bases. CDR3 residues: CASSLIRGGRTNNEQFF. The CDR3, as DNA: TGTGCCAGCAGCTTAATAAGGGGCGGGAGAACGAACAATGAGCAGTTCTTC.

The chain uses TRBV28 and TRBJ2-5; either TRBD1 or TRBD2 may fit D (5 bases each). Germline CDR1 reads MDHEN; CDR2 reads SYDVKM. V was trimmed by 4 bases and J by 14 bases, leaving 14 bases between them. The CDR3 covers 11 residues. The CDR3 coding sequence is TGTGCCAGCAGTTACCGGGGCCGAGTTTACTTC. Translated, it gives CASSYRGRVYF.

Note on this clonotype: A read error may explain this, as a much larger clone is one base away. CDR3 nucleotide sequence: TGTGCCAGCAGATTCGGCAATCAGCCCCAGCATTTT. It is translated as CASRFGNQPQHF. The rearrangement uses TRBV6-2 or TRBV6-3 and TRBJ1-5; D gene unclear. This CDR3 contains 12 residues. CDR1 MNHEY and CDR2 SVGEGT come from the germline V gene. V gave up 6 bases and J gave up 2 bases, with 5 bases separating them.

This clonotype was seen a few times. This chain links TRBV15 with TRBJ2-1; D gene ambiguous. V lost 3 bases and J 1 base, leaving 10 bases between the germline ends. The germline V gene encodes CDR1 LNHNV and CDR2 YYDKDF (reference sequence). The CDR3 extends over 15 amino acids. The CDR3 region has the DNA TGTGCCACCAGCAGCCCCAGACGATCCTACAATGAGCAGTTCTTC. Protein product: CATSSPRRSYNEQFF.